Below are 6 T cell receptor beta chains sequenced from a single sample in a study of T cell repertoires in cytomegalovirus infection. TCRdb reanalysed the reads using MiXCR and keeps one entry per CDR3 protein. The sample has around 49,000 distinct CDR3 sequences; 15% to 25% are singletons. Antigens for these TCRs are unknown. The sample in question was CD8+ T cells from cultured PBMCs, obtained from culture after CMV antigen stimulation. These TCRs come from a human donor in good health (CMV status not recorded). Some clones in this sample may be carry-over from other donors' samples.

This clonotype was observed a few times. The chain links TRBV7-9 to TRBJ2-5, with 7 bases matching TRBD1. There are 13 residues in the CDR3. Per the germline V gene, CDR1 is SEHNR and CDR2 is FQNEAQ (reference sequence). V gave up 5 bases and J gave up 5 bases; unmatched junction bases: 5. CDR3 protein: CASSQQGSETQYF. As DNA, the CDR3 is TGTGCCAGCAGCCAACAGGGGTCGGAGACCCAGTACTTC.

This clonotype was picked up a small number of times. V and J are TRBV7-2 and TRBJ1-2; the match to TRBD1 covers 7 bases. CDR3 size: 15 residues. V gave up 5 bases and J gave up 3 bases; unmatched junction bases: 9. Germline CDR1 and CDR2: SGHTA and FQGNSA. The CDR3 here is CASSIPGTAYYGYTF. Written as DNA, the CDR3 is TGTGCCAGCAGCATTCCCGGGACAGCTTACTATGGCTACACCTTC.

In DNA, the CDR3 is TGTGCCAGCAGCTTAAATGGCAGGGGACGACTCTACGAGCAGTACTTC. Amino acid sequence: CASSLNGRGRLYEQYF. This sequence joins TRBV7-3 and TRBJ2-7; D is perhaps TRBD1 (6 bases). The CDR3 totals 16 residues. V was clipped by 1 base and J by 3 bases, with 16 bases between them. Germline V lookup: CDR1 SGHTA, CDR2 FQGTGA.

The chain has TRBV7-9 and TRBJ1-2; D remains ambiguous. This CDR3 comprises 13 residues. CDR1 and CDR2 (germline): SEHNR, FQNEAQ (reference sequence). The ends were cut back, 5 bases at V and 4 bases at J, with 11 bases in the middle. CDR3: CASSGPNSYGYTF. DNA for the CDR3: TGTGCCAGCAGCGGCCCGAACAGCTATGGCTACACCTTC. Filled out from reference TRBV7-9 and TRBJ1-2, the complete variable domain reads DTGVSQNPRHKITKRGQNVTFRCDPISEHNRLYWYRQTLGQGPEFLTYFQNEAQLEKSRLLSDRFSAERPKGSFSTLEIQRTEQGDSAMYLCASSGPNSYGYTFGSGTRLTVV.

As for this clonotype: Because the CDR3 is missing its conserved closing phenylalanine or tryptophan, this is likely a read error. This chain uses TRBV12-3 or TRBV12-4 with TRBJ1-3; the D gene is possibly TRBD1 (6 bases). The V and J ends lost 3 bases and 0 bases respectively, with 15 bases between them. The CDR3 extends over 17 amino acids. The CDR3 spells CASSFQGPPSSGNTIYY. The CDR3 DNA reads TGTGCCAGCAGTTTCCAGGGGCCTCCAAGCTCTGGAAACACCATATATTAT.

CDR3 coding DNA: TGTGCCAGCAGGAATAGCCCGGGACAGGGAACCGAAGGGCAGTACTTC. This sequence encodes CASRNSPGQGTEGQYF. The V gene is TRBV6-5, the J gene TRBJ2-7; 9 nucleotides align to TRBD1. Germline V gene lookup returns CDR1 MNHEY and CDR2 SVGAGI. Germline trimming cut 6 bases from V and 9 bases from J; bases unmatched to any gene: 18. There are 16 residues in the CDR3.